The 5 T cell receptor beta chains in this list originate from one sample, sequenced in a study of response to subunit inactivated influenza vaccine. TCRdb recomputed calls from the RT-PCR reads with MiXCR, one row per CDR3 protein. The sample includes 860,000 or so distinct CDR3 sequences, 21% of them seen just once. The sample in question was PBMCs from blood, obtained less than 6 days after vaccination. The receptors stem from a man aged 50 or older who received an inactivated influenza vaccine.

This clonotype came up a few times. V and J are TRBV4-3 and TRBJ2-1, with 10 bases matching TRBD2. The CDR3 totals 20 residues. V lost 3 bases and J lost 1; bases outside the gene matches: 15. Germline V gives CDR1 LGHNA, CDR2 YSLEER. CDR3 bases: TGCGCCAGCAGCCAGGATATGGGACTAGCGCTCCACCTATCCTACAATGAGCAGTTCTTC. Residues: CASSQDMGLALHLSYNEQFF.

This chain joins TRBV20-1 and TRBJ2-7, with 7 bases matching TRBD2. Per the germline V gene, CDR1 is DFQATT and CDR2 is SNEGSKA (reference sequence). The CDR3 has 14 amino acids. V gave up 0 bases and J gave up 2 bases; unmatched junction bases: 4. CDR3 sequence reads: CSARDLAEPYEQYF. CDR3 nucleotides: TGCAGTGCTAGAGATCTAGCGGAGCCCTACGAGCAGTACTTC.

The chain uses TRBV6-5 and TRBJ2-7; TRBD2 agrees at 9 bases. Trimming at V came to 0 bases and at J to 3 bases, leaving 3 bases not matched to a gene. This CDR3 comprises 15 residues. Per the germline V gene, CDR1 is MNHEY and CDR2 is SVGAGI. The CDR3 here is CASSYSTSGSYEQYF. The DNA for the CDR3 is TGTGCCAGCAGTTACTCGACTAGCGGAAGCTACGAGCAGTACTTC.

The rearrangement uses TRBV7-2 and TRBJ2-3; weak D call: TRBD2 (6 bases). The V end lost 2 bases, the J end lost 5 bases, and 11 bases lay between the germline ends. The CDR3 covers 14 residues. Germline assignment: CDR1 SGHTA and CDR2 FQGNSA. The CDR3 loop reads CASSLLGRIDTQYF. CDR3 nucleotide sequence: TGTGCCAGCAGCTTACTAGGGAGGATAGATACGCAGTATTTT. Combining the CDR3 with reference TRBV7-2 and TRBJ2-3 gives the whole variable domain GAGVSQSPSNKVTEKGKDVELRCDPISGHTALYWYRQSLGQGLEFLIYFQGNSAPDKSGLPSDRFSAERTGGSVSTLTIQRTQQEDSAVYLCASSLLGRIDTQYFGPGTRLTVL.

This clonotype was observed many times. The CDR3 loop reads CASDKRGNYNEQFF. CDR3 nucleotide sequence: TGTGCCAGCGACAAGCGAGGTAACTACAATGAGCAGTTCTTC. The chain combines TRBV6-2 or TRBV6-3 with TRBJ2-1; D remains unclear. CDR1 and CDR2 from the germline V gene are MNHEY and SVGEGT. The V gene lost 8 bases and the J gene lost 3 bases, with 14 bases spanning the gap. The CDR3 loop spans 14 amino acids.